A single sample is the source of the 5 T cell receptor beta chains below, sequenced in a study of blood T cell repertoires in COVID-19. Profiling relied on immunoSEQ multiplex PCR, and the TCRdb table lists in-frame clones only, not all of them. The sample includes about 120,000 clones, about four fifths of them seen just once. Sequenced: peripheral blood. These receptors all come from a man between 60 and 70 years old with acute or convalescent COVID-19.

This chain links TRBV2 with TRBJ2-7; 10 bases match TRBD2. This CDR3 has 14 amino acids. V gave up 9 bases and J gave up 4 bases; unmatched junction bases: 9. Germline V CDR1 and CDR2: SNHLY, FYNNEI. The CDR3 region is CASGVEREGYEQYF. The CDR3 region has the DNA TGTGCCAGTGGCGTGGAGCGGGAGGGGTACGAGCAGTACTTC.

The chain has TRBV19 and TRBJ1-3, with a weak D call TRBD1 (6 bases). Germline lookup yields CDR1 LNHDA and CDR2 SQIVND (reference sequence). V was clipped by 6 bases and J by 4 bases, with 19 bases between them. The CDR3 spans 16 residues. This chain's CDR3 is CASSPITGNLGNTIYF. For the CDR3, the DNA is TGTGCCAGTAGCCCGATAACAGGGAACCTGGGAAACACCATATATTTT.

In this sample, this clone turned up once. This chain connects TRBV2 to TRBJ1-6; 7 positions match TRBD1. V trimming: 5 bases; J trimming: 10 bases; junction bases outside the gene matches: 17. This CDR3 comprises 17 residues. Germline CDR1 reads SNHLY; CDR2 reads FYNNEI. The CDR3 loop reads CASSYSGQKSPESPLHF. As DNA, the CDR3 is TGTGCCAGCAGTTACTCGGGACAGAAATCCCCCGAATCACCCCTCCACTTT.

V and J are TRBV6-5 and TRBJ2-7, with D possibly being TRBD1 (6 bases). The germline V gene encodes CDR1 MNHEY and CDR2 SVGAGI. With 7 bases removed from V and 5 bases from J, the gap between germline ends came to 9 bases. This CDR3 comprises 11 residues. CDR3 sequence: CASTAGDEQYF. The DNA for the CDR3 is TGTGCCAGCACCGCAGGGGACGAGCAGTACTTC.

This chain links TRBV24-1 with TRBJ2-1, with 11 bases lining up with TRBD1. This CDR3 region has 16 residues. Germline CDR1 KGHDR, CDR2 SFDVKD. V lost 4 bases and J lost 2; bases outside the gene matches: 3. Here the CDR3 DNA reads TGTGCCACCAGTGACCGGGACAGGGGGACCTACAATGAGCAGTTCTTC. The encoded protein is CATSDRDRGTYNEQFF.